Reported below is one T cell receptor (beta chain). The target antigen is unknown. Time point indicated: week 11, during vaccination. Doses consisted of 300 ug of mutant IDH1 20-mer peptide each, paired with topical imiquimod. This specimen comes from a study of a mutant IDH1 vaccine in newly diagnosed glioma. Clones were read by immunoSEQ multiplex PCR, and TCRdb kept only the in-frame ones, dropping some. The data contain 95,000 to 120,000 clones, roughly 90% of them singletons. Trimming removed 6 bases from V and 5 bases from J; junction bases left unmatched: 4. Germline CDR1 and CDR2: MNHEY and SMNVEV (reference sequence). This CDR3 has 13 residues.

The starting material was PBMCs, obtained from a glioma patient whose treatment included an IDH1 peptide vaccine. The sequence came from a woman in her forties or fifties with glioma. The rearrangement uses TRBV27 and TRBJ2-5, with 9 positions matching TRBD1. CDR3 region: CASRRTGVETQYF. The CDR3 DNA sequence: TGTGCCAGCAGGCGGACAGGGGTCGAGACCCAGTACTTC.